This TCR beta chain was profiled in a study of regulatory T cells. The primer mix had 52 TRBV and 13 TRBJ primers. Clones were sequenced by immunoSEQ multiplex PCR, and TCRdb holds only the in-frame ones, with some missing. The repertoire has 30,000 to 40,000 clones, 85% to 95% of them found once; the top ten carry around 0.94%. In the case of this clone: Its cognate antigen is unknown. The same CDR3 is also encoded by other DNA sequences in this sample.

V lost 6 bases and J 0 bases, leaving 18 bases between the germline ends. The germline V gene has CDR1 MDHEN and CDR2 SYDVKM. The CDR3 is made up of 16 amino acids. CD4+ cells were sorted into CD25-high CD127-low regulatory cells and CD25-low CD127-high conventional cells. General study results and limits: Skewed V and J usage and few unique V-J pairs marked patient repertoires, most in Tregs. In CD3G-deficient patients, conventional CD4+ T cells were enriched for hydrophobic CDR3 residues at positions 6 and 7.

The chain carries TRBV28 and TRBJ2-7, with D perhaps TRBD2 (6 bases). This receptor was obtained from a child younger than 10 with CD3G deficiency. Material for sequencing was conventional CD4+ T cells sorted from blood. The CDR3 reads CASSPAERAHSYEQYF. CDR3 DNA sequence: TGTGCCAGCAGCCCCGCGGAGCGGGCTCACTCCTACGAGCAGTACTTC.